The 8 T cell receptor beta chains below all came from one sample that was sequenced in a study of T-cell memory formation after mild COVID-19. One entry per CDR3 protein, called by TCRdb with MiXCR from the 5' RACE reads. The table shows some 190,000 distinct CDR3 sequences, with under 20% occurring only once. The sample taken for sequencing was PBMCs or a T cell subset sorted from them (not recorded which). These receptors all come from an adult woman who had mild COVID-19 (a few samples of this study predate the infection). Cell type and time point are not known.

This clonotype was detected a few times. The J gene is TRBJ1-1, the V gene TRBV7-2; D gene unclear. The CDR3 has 13 residues. Deletions cut 2 bases from V and 3 bases from J, with 7 bases between. CDR1 is SGHTA and CDR2 is FQGNSA in the germline V gene. The CDR3 sequence: CASSLIRYTEAFF. In DNA, the CDR3 is TGTGCCAGCAGCTTAATCAGGTACACTGAAGCTTTCTTT.

This clonotype has a handful of counts. V usage is TRBV9 and J usage is TRBJ2-7; D possibly corresponds to TRBD1 (6 bases). V lost 1 base, J lost 3 bases, and 20 bases lay in between. The CDR3 sequence is 17 residues long. Germline lookup yields CDR1 SGDLS and CDR2 YYNGEE. This chain's CDR3 is CASSVRDTPGNGYEQYF. Here the CDR3 DNA reads TGTGCCAGCAGCGTACGGGACACCCCCGGCAATGGCTACGAGCAGTACTTC.

This clonotype was counted between two and nine times. The J gene is TRBJ1-5, the V gene TRBV20-1; D not certain. The V gene's germline CDR1 is DFQATT and CDR2 SNEGSKA (reference sequence). This CDR3 spans 12 amino acids. With 3 bases removed from V and 0 bases from J, the gap between germline ends came to 3 bases. The CDR3 coding sequence is TGCAGTGCTAGGCGTAGCAATCAGCCCCAGCATTTT. Translation: CSARRSNQPQHF.

This clonotype came up a few times. V and J are TRBV9 and TRBJ2-2; 8 nucleotides match TRBD1. Germline CDR1 and CDR2: SGDLS and YYNGEE. The CDR3 has 16 amino acids. Unmatched junction bases numbered 11, after V lost 5 bases and J lost 5 bases. The CDR3 nucleotides are TGTGCCAGCAGTGCCGGAGCAGGGGGCTGGACCGGGGAGCTGTTTTTT. Residues: CASSAGAGGWTGELFF.

The chain is built from TRBV20-1 and TRBJ2-5; no clear D gene. V gave up 3 bases and J gave up 8 bases, with 10 bases separating them. Germline V gene data show CDR1 as DFQATT and CDR2 as SNEGSKA (reference sequence). The CDR3 is made up of 11 amino acids. In nucleotides, the CDR3 is TGCAGTGCTAGGGTGGCTCGCACCCAGTACTTC. Translating it yields CSARVARTQYF.

This chain connects TRBV12-3 or TRBV12-4 to TRBJ1-2; 7 nucleotides match TRBD1. J was trimmed by 4 bases and V by 4 bases; bases with no gene match: 6. The CDR3 totals 14 residues. In DNA form, the CDR3 reads TGTGCCAGCAGTTCCAACAGGGGTACCTATGGCTACACCTTC. Translation gives CASSSNRGTYGYTF.

The chain has TRBV20-1 and TRBJ2-5; a possible D gene is TRBD1 (5 bases). CDR3 length equals 15 residues. CDR1 is DFQATT, CDR2 SNEGSKA, per germline (reference sequence). With 6 bases removed from V and 5 bases from J, the gap between germline ends came to 22 bases. CDR3 nucleotides: TGCAGTGCCCGCAGAGTGGGGCGCGATAAGGAGACCCAGTACTTC. This sequence encodes CSARRVGRDKETQYF.

This clonotype was seen more than once but under ten times. The V gene is TRBV5-1, the J gene TRBJ2-1; 9 nucleotides agree with TRBD1. The CDR3 is made up of 15 amino acids. CDR1 and CDR2 (germline): SGHRS, YFSETQ. V shed 2 bases, J shed 8 bases, and the junction held 8 bases outside the gene matches. DNA for the CDR3: TGCGCCAGCAGCTTAACCGGGACAGGGTTGGATGAGCAGTTCTTC. It codes for CASSLTGTGLDEQFF.